The rows below give T cell receptor beta chains drawn from one sample of a study of blood T cell repertoires in COVID-19. Assay: immunoSEQ multiplex PCR; the TCRdb copy retains only in-frame clones and omits some. The table lists fewer than 450,000 clones, 88% of them singletons. Source material: PBMCs or T cells enriched from blood (not recorded which). The receptors here all came from a woman in her late teens or twenties who had recovered from COVID-19. Both conserved end residues are part of each CDR3. The order of the fields is J gene, V gene, D gene, clone size, CDR3 DNA, CDR3 protein. The D gene is left open where the match is weak. Rows may omit the clone size; those that give it use once, few, many or a size class.

TRBJ1-1 | TRBV30 | NA | NA | TGTGCCTGCTCGGACACTTCGAACACTGAAGCTTTCTTT | CACSDTSNTEAFF
TRBJ1-5 | TRBV5-4 | TRBD1 | NA | TGTGCCAGCAGCTTGAGGGGGCCGGGAAATAGCAATCAGCCCCAGCATTTT | CASSLRGPGNSNQPQHF
TRBJ2-7 | TRBV13 | NA | NA | TGTGCCAGCAGCTTCCGGAGCGAGCAGTACTTC | CASSFRSEQYF
TRBJ1-5 | TRBV6-5 | NA | NA | TGTGCCAGCAGAGCCGGGACTAATCAGCCCCAGCATTTT | CASRAGTNQPQHF
TRBJ2-2 | TRBV29-1 | NA | few | TGCAGCGTTGAAGAGTCAACAGGGTTGCGCACCGGGGAGCTGTTTTTT | CSVEESTGLRTGELFF
TRBJ2-7 | TRBV13 | TRBD2 | NA | TGTGCCAGCAGCTCGGGACTAGCGGGGACCCCCTACGAGCAGTACTTC | CASSSGLAGTPYEQYF
TRBJ2-7 | TRBV12-3/TRBV12-4 | NA | NA | TGTGCCAGCAGCCGCCTCCTATACGAGCAGTACTTC | CASSRLLYEQYF
TRBJ2-3 | TRBV5-1 | TRBD1 | NA | TGCGCCAGCAGCTTGGAGGCCAGGGGGGATACGCAGTATTTT | CASSLEARGDTQYF
TRBJ2-1 | TRBV7-9 | TRBD2 | NA | TGTGCCAGCAGCTTAGGGACTAGCGGGGATATCTACAATGAGCAGTTCTTC | CASSLGTSGDIYNEQFF
TRBJ2-5 | TRBV6-5 | TRBD2 | NA | TGTGCCAGCAGTTACGAGACTAGCGGGGGGAGGGAGACCCAGTACTTC | CASSYETSGGRETQYF
TRBJ1-1 | TRBV6-5 | NA | once | TGTGCCAGCAGCCCACAGGGGAACACTGAAGCTTTCTTT | CASSPQGNTEAFF
TRBJ2-7 | TRBV7-3 | NA | NA | TGTGCCAGCAGCTTAGCCAGGACAGCCGAGCAGTACTTC | CASSLARTAEQYF
TRBJ2-2 | TRBV9 | TRBD1 | NA | TGTGCCAGCAGCGCAAGGACAGGGGGCGGTTACGGGGAGCTGTTTTTT | CASSARTGGGYGELFF
TRBJ2-6 | TRBV11-2 | NA | NA | TGTGCCAGCAGTCTCAACCGGGGTAGTGGGGCCAACGTCCTGACTTTC | CASSLNRGSGANVLTF
TRBJ1-2 | TRBV9 | TRBD1 | NA | TGTGCCAGCACTGGACAGGGGTACTTCGCCTATGGCTACACCTTC | CASTGQGYFAYGYTF
TRBJ2-3 | TRBV27 | TRBD2 | NA | TGTGCCAGCAGTTTAAGGCCAGCGGGGGGCACAGATACGCAGTATTTT | CASSLRPAGGTDTQYF
TRBJ1-1 | TRBV2 | NA | NA | TGTGCCAGCAGCTATTCGGCTGAAGCTTTCTTT | CASSYSAEAFF
TRBJ2-3 | TRBV9 | TRBD1 | NA | TGTGCCAGCAGCCCTGGACAGGGGGCAGATACGCAGTATTTT | CASSPGQGADTQYF
TRBJ1-4 | TRBV5-6 | NA | NA | TGTGCCAGCAGCTTGTCCTCTTTTTCGGGTGAAAAACTGTTTTTT | CASSLSSFSGEKLFF
TRBJ1-4 | TRBV27 | TRBD1 | NA | TGTGCCAGCAGTCCCACGGACAGGGATTCCCCAAAACTGTTTTTT | CASSPTDRDSPKLFF
TRBJ1-5 | TRBV30 | NA | NA | TGTGCCTGGACTCTACCGACAGAGGCTAGAGGGCCCCAGCATTTT | CAWTLPTEARGPQHF
TRBJ2-2 | TRBV7-9 | TRBD1 | NA | TGTGCCAGCAGCTTAGAAGGACAGGGGCTAGGCGGGGAGCTGTTTTTT | CASSLEGQGLGGELFF
TRBJ2-7 | TRBV19 | NA | NA | TGTGCCAGTAGTAAGGGAGGGACAGGTAGTCCCGAGCAGTACTTC | CASSKGGTGSPEQYF
TRBJ1-1 | TRBV6-2/TRBV6-3 | TRBD1 | NA | TGTGCCAGCAGTTACTCGACAGGACAGGATTCGAGCACTGAAGCTTTCTTT | CASSYSTGQDSSTEAFF
TRBJ2-7 | TRBV28 | NA | NA | TGTGCCAGCAGTTCCGGCCAGGGGCTGCGTACGTTCGAGCAGTACTTC | CASSSGQGLRTFEQYF
TRBJ1-1 | TRBV19 | TRBD1 | NA | TGTGCCAGTAGTCTGGGACAGATGAACACTGAAGCTTTCTTT | CASSLGQMNTEAFF
TRBJ2-7 | TRBV3-1/TRBV3-2 | NA | few | TGTGCCAGCAGCCAAGGGGGCGTCGCCTACGAGCAGTACTTC | CASSQGGVAYEQYF
TRBJ2-1 | TRBV5-1 | TRBD2 | NA | TGCGCCAGCAGCCAACCTAGAACTAGCGGGGGGGCCTTGTATGAGCAGTTCTTC | CASSQPRTSGGALYEQFF
TRBJ1-5 | TRBV19 | NA | NA | TGTGCCAGTGGTGGGGGGGGCGGTCAGCCCCAGCATTTT | CASGGGGGQPQHF
TRBJ2-7 | TRBV7-8 | TRBD1 | NA | TGTGCCAGCAGCTTCTCAGGGGGCATAACCTACGAGCAGTACTTC | CASSFSGGITYEQYF
TRBJ2-7 | TRBV3-1/TRBV3-2 | TRBD1 | NA | TGTGCCAGCAGTTCAGGGGGCGGCGAGCAGTACTTC | CASSSGGGEQYF
TRBJ2-3 | TRBV7-2 | NA | few | TGTGCCAGCAGCTTACTGATAGCTTACACAGATACGCAGTATTTT | CASSLLIAYTDTQYF
TRBJ1-1 | TRBV19 | NA | NA | TGTGCCAGTAGCAGAGGCCGGGACACTTTGAACACTGAAGCTTTCTTT | CASSRGRDTLNTEAFF
TRBJ2-7 | TRBV9 | TRBD1 | once | TGTGCCAGCAGCCCCTGGGACAGCTACGAGCAGTACTTC | CASSPWDSYEQYF
TRBJ1-6 | TRBV3-1/TRBV3-2 | NA | few | TGTGCCAGCAGCCAAGCGGAGGGGCTTCGTTCACCCCTCCACTTT | CASSQAEGLRSPLHF
TRBJ1-2 | TRBV12-3/TRBV12-4 | NA | NA | TGTGCCAGCAGTTTCGCGGGGAACTATGGCTACACCTTC | CASSFAGNYGYTF
TRBJ1-5 | TRBV3-1/TRBV3-2 | NA | NA | TGTGCCAGCAGCCAAGCTGCAGGTCAGCCCCAGCATTTT | CASSQAAGQPQHF
TRBJ1-6 | TRBV3-1/TRBV3-2 | NA | NA | TGTGCCAGCAGCGCCGACCCGGGAGGGAATTCACCCCTCCACTTT | CASSADPGGNSPLHF
TRBJ1-5 | TRBV18 | TRBD1 | NA | TGTGCCAGCTCACCGCCCGACAGGGGCGATCAGCCCCAGCATTTT | CASSPPDRGDQPQHF
TRBJ2-3 | TRBV5-1 | NA | NA | TGCGCCAGCAGCTTGGGTTCTGGAGTGAACACAGATACGCAGTATTTT | CASSLGSGVNTDTQYF
TRBJ1-3 | TRBV15 | TRBD1 | NA | TGTGCCACCAGCAGAGAAATCCGGGACAGGATCTCTGGAAACACCATATATTTT | CATSREIRDRISGNTIYF
TRBJ1-1 | TRBV30 | NA | NA | TGTGCCTGGAGTGCAGGGACTCATGAAGCTTTCTTT | CAWSAGTHEAFF
TRBJ2-5 | TRBV9 | TRBD2 | NA | TGTGCCAGCAGCGTAGCTGGAGTAGCGGGTCCACAAGAGACCCAGTACTTC | CASSVAGVAGPQETQYF
TRBJ2-5 | TRBV18 | TRBD1 | few | TGTGCCAGCTCAAATATAGACAGGGGGCGTCGGACCCAGTACTTC | CASSNIDRGRRTQYF
TRBJ2-3 | TRBV2 | NA | NA | TGTGCCAGCTCCAATGGGGCTAGCACAGATACGCAGTATTTT | CASSNGASTDTQYF
TRBJ2-7 | TRBV18 | NA | NA | TGTGCCAGCTCACCAAACCCAGGGGGGTCTGGCTACGAGCAGTACTTC | CASSPNPGGSGYEQYF
TRBJ1-1 | TRBV19 | NA | NA | TGTGCCAGTAGTATAGACGGGGGTGTAAACACTGAAGCTTTCTTT | CASSIDGGVNTEAFF
TRBJ1-4 | TRBV5-1 | NA | NA | TGCGCCAGCAGCCTCACGACAGCTATCTATGCAACTAATGAAAAACTGTTTTTT | CASSLTTAIYATNEKLFF
TRBJ2-7 | TRBV3-1/TRBV3-2 | TRBD1 | NA | TGTGCCAGCAGCCTAGGACAGGGGATGGACGAGCAGTACTTC | CASSLGQGMDEQYF
TRBJ1-5 | TRBV6-5 | NA | NA | TGTGCCAGCAGTCAGGGTTTCGGCAATCAGCCCCAGCATTTT | CASSQGFGNQPQHF
TRBJ1-2 | TRBV27 | NA | NA | TGTGCCAGCAGTCGGTGGACAGACTATGGCTACACCTTC | CASSRWTDYGYTF
TRBJ2-3 | TRBV6-4 | TRBD2 | many | TGTGCCAGCAGTCCCGGGACTAGCGGGGAGGATACGCAGTATTTT | CASSPGTSGEDTQYF
TRBJ2-3 | TRBV27 | TRBD1 | once | TGTGCCAGCGCACCGGGACAGGAGTCCGTTACGCAGTATTTT | CASAPGQESVTQYF
TRBJ2-5 | TRBV7-7 | TRBD2 | NA | TGTGCTAGCAGCTTAGCGGGACACCGCCAAGAGACCCAGTACTTC | CASSLAGHRQETQYF
TRBJ2-3 | TRBV6-2/TRBV6-3 | TRBD2 | NA | TGTGCCAGCAGTCAGACTAGCGGGGGATCAGATACGCAGTATTTT | CASSQTSGGSDTQYF